The source of this TCR beta chain is a study of shared clonotypes between healthy human individuals. The study, taken as a whole, reports: Roughly 4.6% of naive CD4 clonotypes were common to four donors.

As defined, naive CD8 cells were CD45RO-negative and positively selected for CCR7, with terminally differentiated effector memory CD45RA+ cells excluded. Germline V gives CDR1 MGHRA, CDR2 YSYEKL. The CDR3 has 13 residues. V was pared by 5 bases and J by 0 bases, with 7 bases between. Note on this clone: Its specificity is unknown.

Deep-level settings were used for running the assay. In the sorted-subset replicate PCRs, roughly 210 ng DNA, around 30,000 T cell genomes, was used. Only in-frame clones appear in the TCRdb table, and some are missing; sequencing was by immunoSEQ multiplex PCR. The data contain about 2.1 million clones, 85% to 95% of them singletons. The sequence derives from a man between 18 and 29 years old in good health. Some clones in this sample may be carry-over from other donors' samples. Input material: naive CD8+ T cells from PBMCs. The chain carries TRBV4-1 and TRBJ1-1; D is perhaps TRBD1 (5 bases). CDR3 DNA sequence: TGCGCCAGCAGCGGGACGGTGAACACTGAAGCTTTCTTT. Translated: CASSGTVNTEAFF.